This TCR beta chain was sequenced for a study of blood T cell repertoires in COVID-19. Across the study: The United States, Italy and Spain were the sources of the acute and convalescent COVID-19 samples. T cells, B-cell-depleted T cells, or PBMCs provided the cDNA or gDNA that served as material.

Original data processing: Reference gene primer amplification in the assay estimated nucleated cell counts. Generated by immunoSEQ multiplex PCR, the TCRdb table keeps only in-frame clones and is missing some. D and trimming come from the DNA, and the V and J calls and clone size come from that table. The repertoire has roughly 120,000 clones, over 75% of them found once; the top ten carry 1.5% to 2%. V shed 7 bases and J shed 6 bases, with 15 bases lying between them. The CDR3 is 14 residues long. Germline values: CDR1 MNHEY, CDR2 SMNVEV (reference sequence). Sequenced material: peripheral blood. This TCR was sampled from a human donor with active COVID-19. The donor label of this sample is uncertain. The chain is built from TRBV27 and TRBJ2-2; tentative D call: TRBD2 (6 bases). The DNA for the CDR3 is TGTGCCAGCACGAGAGGGGACTTCGCCGGGGAGCTGTTTTTT. This gives the protein CASTRGDFAGELFF.